This TCR beta chain is drawn from a study of cytomegalovirus exposure and HLA in healthy donors. Nominally healthy donors provided the samples, though records likely missed some immune exposures. Study-wide findings and caveats: Most TCR beta V segments were productive about 87% or about 30% of the time in an earlier analysis. Researchers reported from a later analysis that most CMV-associated TCR beta chains appeared HLA-restricted.

The study ran its PCR with 60 Vbeta and 13 Jbeta primers. Clones were read by immunoSEQ multiplex PCR, and TCRdb kept only the in-frame ones, dropping some. The repertoire holds approximately 110,000 clones, with 60% to 75% as singletons. The junction had 7 bases not matched to a gene; V was cut back by 4 bases and J by 7 bases. This CDR3 contains 13 residues. Per germline, CDR1 SGHVS and CDR2 FQNEAQ. In regard to this clone: Antigen: not known.

This chain joins TRBV7-8 and TRBJ2-7; 7 nucleotides agree with TRBD2. This clonotype was sampled from a woman aged 45-65 years in good health and CMV-seropositive. The specimen sequenced was PBMCs. CDR3 coding DNA: TGTGCCAGCAGCTCCCGGGGTAGCGGGGAGCAGTACTTC. Translating it yields CASSSRGSGEQYF.